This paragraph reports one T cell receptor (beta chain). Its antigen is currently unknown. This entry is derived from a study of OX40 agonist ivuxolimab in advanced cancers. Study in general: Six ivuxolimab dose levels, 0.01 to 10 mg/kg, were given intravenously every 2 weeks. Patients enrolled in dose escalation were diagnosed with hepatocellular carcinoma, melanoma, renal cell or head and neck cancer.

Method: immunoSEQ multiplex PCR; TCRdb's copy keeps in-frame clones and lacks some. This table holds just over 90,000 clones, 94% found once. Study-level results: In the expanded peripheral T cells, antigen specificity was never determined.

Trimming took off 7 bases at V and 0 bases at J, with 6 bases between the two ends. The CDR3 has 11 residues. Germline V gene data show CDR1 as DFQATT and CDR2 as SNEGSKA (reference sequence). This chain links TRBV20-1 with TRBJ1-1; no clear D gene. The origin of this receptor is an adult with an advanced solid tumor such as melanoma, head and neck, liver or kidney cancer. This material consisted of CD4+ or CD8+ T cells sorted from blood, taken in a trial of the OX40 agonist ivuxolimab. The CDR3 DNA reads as TGCAGTGGGACCCTGAACACTGAAGCTTTCTTT. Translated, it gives CSGTLNTEAFF.